This T cell receptor (beta chain) was captured by sequencing in a study of blood T cell repertoires in COVID-19. On the study more broadly: Sites across the United States, Italy and Spain contributed samples from acute and convalescent COVID-19.

Measured with immunoSEQ multiplex PCR; TCRdb has only the in-frame clones, and not every one. Among some 160,000 clones, roughly 89% were seen once, and the ten largest hold approximately 10%. The Seattle site enrolled patients during active infection and followed them longitudinally. The germline gives CDR1 SGHAT, CDR2 FQDESV (reference sequence). Trimming stripped 5 bases from V and 6 bases from J, with 20 bases between. This CDR3 comprises 16 residues. Sequencing was carried out using peripheral blood. This TCR derives from a woman in her 70s with COVID-19, enrolled during active disease. The rearrangement joins TRBV11-1 to TRBJ2-1, with D possibly being TRBD1 (6 bases). The CDR3 sequence: CASSREQGIEGNEQFF. The CDR3 nucleotides are TGTGCCAGCAGCAGAGAACAGGGAATTGAGGGCAATGAGCAGTTCTTC.